These 14 T cell receptor beta chains were sequenced from one sample in a study of human CD8 memory T cell subsets. Investigators built TCR beta libraries using UMI-labeled 5' RACE. After re-calling the 5' RACE reads, TCRdb lists one entry per CDR3 protein, DNA absent. This sample contains around 11,000 distinct CDR3 sequences. Material for sequencing was CD8+ stem-like memory T cells (TSCM and TCM) sorted from PBMCs. Subset meaning: stem-like memory CD8 T cells (TSTEM), CCR7+ PD-1- TIGIT-. Receptors originate from a human donor in good health.

Judged by frequency, this clonotype is medium-sized. The chain joins TRBV12-3 or TRBV12-4 to TRBJ2-7. CDR3 length: 12 residues. The CDR3 reads CASSWGTYEQYF.

The chain combines TRBV7-9 with TRBJ2-7; TCRdb designates TRBD2, a call that cannot be tested without DNA. Germline V lookup: CDR1 SEHNR, CDR2 FQNEAQ (reference sequence). CDR3 size: 14 residues. CDR3 loop: CASSRPRTSDEQYF.

This clonotype is classed as medium-sized by frequency. The rearrangement joins TRBV4-3 to TRBJ1-2. This CDR3 has 15 amino acids. CDR1 and CDR2 (germline): LGHNA, YSLEER. CDR3 sequence reads: CASSQEVDGGYGYTF.

This clonotype is labeled medium-sized based on frequency. This rearrangement joins TRBV14 to TRBJ2-1; TCRdb's D gene call, TRBD1, goes unchecked for lack of DNA. CDR1 is SGHDN and CDR2 is FVKESK in the germline V gene. The CDR3 spans 17 residues. CDR3 sequence: CASSQGEGLRKYNEQFF.

This clonotype is called medium-sized based on its frequency. This chain uses TRBV24-1 with TRBJ2-2; TCRdb indicates TRBD1, and absent DNA this call remains unverified. Germline V gene sequence: CDR1 KGHDR, CDR2 SFDVKD. This CDR3 spans 16 amino acids. The CDR3 reads CATSDPAGHPTGELFF.

The rearrangement uses TRBV7-8 and TRBJ1-1; TCRdb selects TRBD1, and the lack of DNA leaves this call unchecked. This CDR3 spans 14 amino acids. The germline gives CDR1 SGHVS, CDR2 FQNEAQ. The CDR3 here is CASSRGQGDTEAFF.

The chain's CDR3 is CASSSTGGGKAYEQYF. The chain uses TRBV5-4 and TRBJ2-7; TCRdb's D call, TRBD1, is unchecked because there is no DNA. This CDR3 has 16 residues. Germline CDR1 and CDR2: SGHNT and YYREEE (reference sequence).

V gene TRBV24-1 combines with J gene TRBJ2-1. Germline-derived CDR1 and CDR2 are KGHDR and SFDVKD. The CDR3 loop spans 12 amino acids. CDR3 in amino acids: CATSDLSLEQFF.

The rearrangement joins TRBV7-8 to TRBJ2-1; TCRdb's D call of TRBD1 is untestable without DNA. Germline V lookup: CDR1 SGHVS, CDR2 FQNEAQ. The CDR3 is 16 residues long. This chain's CDR3 is CASSLQGLSSYNEQFF. The whole variable domain, filled in from reference TRBV7-8 and TRBJ2-1, reads GAGVSQSPRYKVAKRGQDVALRCDPISGHVSLFWYQQALGQGPEFLTYFQNEAQLDKSGLPSDRFFAERPEGSVSTLKIQRTQQEDSAVYLCASSLQGLSSYNEQFFGPGTRLTVL.

The chain employs TRBV29-1 and TRBJ1-2. The CDR3 has 11 amino acids. Per the germline V gene, CDR1 is SQVTM and CDR2 is ANQGSEA. The CDR3 spells CSVHLGVGYNF. Full variable domain (outside the CDR3, taken from reference TRBV29-1 and TRBJ1-2): SAVISQKPSRDICQRGTSLTIQCQVDSQVTMMFWYRQQPGQSLTLIATANQGSEATYESGFVIDKFPISRPNLTFSTLTVSNMSPEDSSIYLCSVHLGVGYNFGSGTRLTVV.

Its frequency marks this clonotype as medium-sized. The chain uses TRBV20-1 and TRBJ2-1. The CDR3 consists of 13 residues. Germline CDR1 is DFQATT and CDR2 is SNEGSKA (reference sequence). The CDR3 loop is CSAREGFYNEQFF.

CDR3 protein: CASSVWTGRFTDTQYF. The rearrangement joins TRBV9 to TRBJ2-3; lacking DNA, the TRBD1 call made by TCRdb goes unchecked. Looked up from germline, CDR1 is SGDLS and CDR2 is YYNGEE. The CDR3 totals 16 residues.

V usage is TRBV5-1 and J usage is TRBJ2-7; TCRdb's D call of TRBD1 is untestable without DNA. Germline CDR1 and CDR2: SGHRS and YFSETQ. This CDR3 contains 18 residues. CDR3 amino acids: CASSPYPLLRDRGDEQYF. Drawing the rest from reference TRBV5-1 and TRBJ2-7, the complete variable domain is KAGVTQTPRYLIKTRGQQVTLSCSPISGHRSVSWYQQTPGQGLQFLFEYFSETQRNKGNFPGRFSGRQFSNSRSEMNVSTLELGDSALYLCASSPYPLLRDRGDEQYFGPGTRLTVT.

CDR3 loop: CASSLTGLIYEQYF. The chain recombines TRBV3-1 with TRBJ2-7. Germline CDR1 is LGHDT and CDR2 is YNNKEL (reference sequence). The CDR3 runs 14 residues.